This T cell receptor beta chain derives from a study of cytomegalovirus exposure and HLA in healthy donors. Study context: Within the Caucasian-associated ancestry cluster were 81% of the 398 genotyped donors.

V shed 2 bases, J shed 11 bases, and the junction held 5 bases outside the gene matches. The length of the CDR3 is 12 residues. Germline V lookup: CDR1 KGHSH, CDR2 LQKENI. Comments on this clone: The antigen remains unidentified.

The study, taken as a whole, reports: A later analysis showed TCR association rates differing by HLA locus, peaking at DRB1 and lowest at HLA-C. In a later analysis, at a false discovery rate of 0.05, 15,000 to 20,000 TCR beta sequences matched HLA alleles.

Primers for the PCR totalled 60 Vbeta and 13 Jbeta. Sequencing used immunoSEQ multiplex PCR; TCRdb keeps in-frame clones, though not all of them. The table has about 130,000 clones, roughly 70% seen once. Sequencing used PBMCs. The chain joins TRBV18 to TRBJ1-1; 7 bases are shared with TRBD1. This receptor was obtained from a man aged 18 to 30 in good health and CMV-seropositive. The CDR3 spells CASSPGTAEAFF. CDR3 DNA: TGTGCCAGCTCACCAGGGACAGCGGAGGCTTTCTTT.